The sequence of this TCR beta chain was determined in a study of T cell repertoires in cytomegalovirus infection. Study in general: It can be stated that public TCR beta signatures indicated CMV infection as well as a matching HLA type.

In TCRdb, the reads were re-called with MiXCR into one record per CDR3 protein. The sample records around 550,000 distinct CDR3 sequences, about a quarter being singletons. This clonotype was detected a few times. Its antigen remains unidentified. Germline assignment: CDR1 SGHAT and CDR2 FQNNGV. The CDR3 runs 15 residues. Trimming took 4 bases from V and 2 from J, leaving 12 bases between them. Study-wide points: Individuals carrying CMV plus the relevant HLA were identified by cumulative frequency of public TCR beta families. Dominating the ex vivo response were TCR beta clonotypes that were CMV-specific and HLA-C-restricted.

The sequence was collected from a human donor in good health (CMV status not recorded). Some clones in this sample may be carry-over from other donors' samples. Input material: PBMCs. This chain connects TRBV11-2 to TRBJ2-1; tentative D call: TRBD2 (6 bases). As DNA, the CDR3 is TGTGCCAGCAGCTGGGGGACGGGAGCCTACAATGAGCAGTTCTTC. This codes for CASSWGTGAYNEQFF.